In this sample, the clone carrying this T cell receptor (beta chain) is medium-sized. This sample is drawn from a study of T cells in Graves' hyperthyroidism and ophthalmopathy. TCR beta CDR3 regions were amplified from RNA transcripts. TCR CDR3 regions were first amplified by RT-PCR with HTBI primers. TCRdb re-called the multiplex PCR reads through MiXCR, storing one row per CDR3 protein. The sample includes hundreds of thousands of distinct CDR3 sequences, approximately 25% seen only once; the top ten take more than 60%. Germline V CDR1 and CDR2: LGHDT, YNNKEL (reference sequence). The CDR3 is 13 residues long. V shed 3 bases and J shed 8 bases, with 13 bases lying between them. Not enrolled were patients with uncontrolled infection, other autoimmune disease, pregnancy or lactation.

The chain uses TRBV3-1 and TRBJ1-1, with D unclear. The receptor comes from a man aged 50-60 years with Graves' hyperthyroidism. Sequenced material: blood. Here the CDR3 reads CASSHEPGAEAFF. The DNA for the CDR3 is TGTGCCAGCAGCCACGAACCGGGAGCGGAAGCTTTCTTT.